In this sample, the clone carrying this T cell receptor (beta chain) turned up a few times. The source of the sample is a study of T-cell memory formation after mild COVID-19. The CDR3 is made up of 14 amino acids. Trimming pared 0 bases from V and 4 bases from J, leaving 7 bases between. Germline V lookup: CDR1 LGHNA, CDR2 YNFKEQ. TCRdb redid the calling of the 5' RACE reads with MiXCR, one entry per CDR3 protein. Among about 240,000 distinct CDR3 sequences listed, around 10% were seen once. The specimen sequenced was PBMCs or a T cell subset sorted from them (not recorded which). This sequence joins TRBV4-2 and TRBJ1-5; D is undetermined. This sequence originates from a man aged 18-30 years who had mild COVID-19 (a few samples of this study predate the infection). Cell type and time point are not known. Written as DNA, the CDR3 is TGTGCCAGCAGCCAAGATGGCGTGAATCAGCCCCAGCATTTT. The encoded protein is CASSQDGVNQPQHF.